This TCR beta chain comes out of a study of siplizumab effects on memory and regulatory T cells. The length of the CDR3 is 13 residues. V lost 3 bases and J 3 bases, leaving 8 bases between the germline ends. CDR1 is KGHSH, CDR2 LQKENI, per germline. TCRdb's copy holds only in-frame clones and misses some; the assay was immunoSEQ multiplex PCR. There are 100,000 to 120,000 clones in the sample; approximately 92% occur only once, and around 1.3% lies in the top ten. Overall study results and limits: Unstimulated naive T cells seemed to show more diversity than memory cells did, and they also seemed to be among the major contributors to the alloresponse. Phenotypic classification as naive or memory proved unattainable for roughly 75-96% of proliferating CD4+ or CD8+ clones.

Regarding this clone: The antigen is not known.

The material sequenced was CD4+ T cells sorted from blood. The V gene is TRBV18, the J gene TRBJ1-2; possibly TRBD1 for D (6 bases). The TCR sequence derives from a human donor in good health. The CDR3 is CASSPRGDYGYTF. The CDR3, as DNA: TGTGCCAGCTCACCTAGGGGGGACTATGGCTACACCTTC.